This TCR beta chain is from a study of T cells after yellow fever vaccination. This clonotype was recorded many times. In germline, CDR1 is KGHSH, CDR2 LQKENI. Trimming at V came to 4 bases and at J to 3 bases, leaving 8 bases not matched to a gene. There are 15 residues in the CDR3. Conversion of TCR transcripts into cDNA relied on 5'RACE template switching, which added a universal primer site and UMIs. TCRdb re-analysed the 5' RACE reads in MiXCR, keeping a single row per CDR3 protein. The sample includes over 120,000 distinct CDR3 sequences, about 6.9% of them seen just once. This clonotype originated in a man between 25 and 39 years old who received the YFV17D yellow fever vaccine. J is TRBJ2-7 and V is TRBV18; 8 bases match TRBD2. This specimen consisted of CD4+ T cells sorted from PBMCs, obtained 10 days after the yellow fever booster vaccination. DNA of the CDR3: TGTGCCAGCTCACTCCGGGAGGGCAGCCTCTACGAGCAGTACTTC. Translation gives CASSLREGSLYEQYF. Using reference TRBV18 and TRBJ2-7 for the parts outside the CDR3, the full variable domain is NAGVMQNPRHLVRRRGQEARLRCSPMKGHSHVYWYRQLPEEGLKFMVYLQKENIIDESGMPKERFSAEFPKEGPSILRIQQVVRGDSAAYFCASSLREGSLYEQYFGPGTRLTVT.